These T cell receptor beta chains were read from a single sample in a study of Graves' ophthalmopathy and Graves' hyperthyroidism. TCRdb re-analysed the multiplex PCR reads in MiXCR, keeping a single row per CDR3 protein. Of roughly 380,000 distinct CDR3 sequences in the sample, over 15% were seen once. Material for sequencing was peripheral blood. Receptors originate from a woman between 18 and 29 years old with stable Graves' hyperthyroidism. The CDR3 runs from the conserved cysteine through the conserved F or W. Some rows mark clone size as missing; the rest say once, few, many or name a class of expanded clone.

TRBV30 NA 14 CAWLATGWNTEAFF
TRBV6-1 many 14 CASSEGQDPYEQYF
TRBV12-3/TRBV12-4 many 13 CASSLAESYEQYF
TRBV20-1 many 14 CSARAGRGHRPQHF
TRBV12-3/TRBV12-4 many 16 CASSLRDSEPYTEAFF
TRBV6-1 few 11 CASGTATTQYF
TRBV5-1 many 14 CASSLGLLAYEQYF
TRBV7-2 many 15 CASGDRGLSGNTIYF
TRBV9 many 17 CASSPRQAGTHRPEAFF
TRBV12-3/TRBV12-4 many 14 CASSVQGGKNIQYF
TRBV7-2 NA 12 CASSSSGAPLHF
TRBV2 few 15 CASSNQGAGNQPQHF
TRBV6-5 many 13 CASSWDRGTEAFF
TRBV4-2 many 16 CASSLKSRPSTDTQYF
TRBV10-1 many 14 CASSRTGEEETQYF
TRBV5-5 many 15 CASSLEGTLGAEQYF
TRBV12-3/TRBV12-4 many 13 CASRLKPKETQYF
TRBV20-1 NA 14 CSAGPPGHNTEAFF
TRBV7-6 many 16 CASSTGQGGLEETQYF
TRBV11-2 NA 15 CASSLTGGPGKTQYF
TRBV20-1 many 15 CSARDRGVGGTEAFF
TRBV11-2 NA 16 CASSPGGRGLNTEAFF
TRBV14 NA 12 CASSQDEGEAFF
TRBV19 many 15 CASTKGWASNQPQHF
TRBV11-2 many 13 CASSLGTVGEQYF
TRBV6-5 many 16 CASSYSTVPGNSPLHF
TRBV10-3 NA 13 CAIGQGENTEAFF
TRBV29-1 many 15 CSVEASRGSRYTIYF
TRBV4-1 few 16 CASSQEPGTAYYGYTF
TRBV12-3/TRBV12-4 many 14 CASRPLSPSYEQYF
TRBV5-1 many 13 CASSFPPKETQYF
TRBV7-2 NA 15 CASSLGTSATGELFF
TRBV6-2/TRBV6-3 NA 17 CASSYSTTRALGATQYF
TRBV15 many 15 CATSRGQGINYGYTF
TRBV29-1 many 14 CSVFDGRRNYGYTF
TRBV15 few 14 CATSRGQGTETQYF
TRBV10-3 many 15 CAISLRTEGSYGYTF
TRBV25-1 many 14 CASSEGGRIYEQYF
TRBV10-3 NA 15 CAISGSGDQSHEQYF
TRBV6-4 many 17 CASSTELSGGMNTEAFF
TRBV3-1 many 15 CASSRRGEDSYEQYF
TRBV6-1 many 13 CASRGSFFYGYTF
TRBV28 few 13 CASRDRGSGELFF